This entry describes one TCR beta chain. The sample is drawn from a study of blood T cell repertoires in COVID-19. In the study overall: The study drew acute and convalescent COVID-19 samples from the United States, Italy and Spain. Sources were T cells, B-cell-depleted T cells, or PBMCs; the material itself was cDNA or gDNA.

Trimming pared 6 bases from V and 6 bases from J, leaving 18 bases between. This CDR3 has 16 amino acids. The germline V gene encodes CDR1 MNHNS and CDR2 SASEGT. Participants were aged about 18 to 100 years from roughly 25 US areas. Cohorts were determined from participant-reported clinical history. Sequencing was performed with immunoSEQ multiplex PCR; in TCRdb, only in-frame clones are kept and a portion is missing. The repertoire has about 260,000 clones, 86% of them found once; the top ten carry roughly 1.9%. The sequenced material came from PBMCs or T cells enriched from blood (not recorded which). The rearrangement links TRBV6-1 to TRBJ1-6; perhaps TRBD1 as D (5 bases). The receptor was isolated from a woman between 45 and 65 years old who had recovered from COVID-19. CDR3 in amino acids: CASRELGTRSNSPLHF. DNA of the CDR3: TGTGCCAGCAGAGAACTCGGGACTAGAAGTAATTCACCCCTCCACTTT.